This TCR beta chain derives from a study of OX40 agonist ivuxolimab in advanced cancers. As regards this clone: The antigen is unknown.

Germline CDR1 ENHRY, CDR2 SYGVKD. V trimming: 3 bases; J trimming: 8 bases; junction bases outside the gene matches: 6. The CDR3 totals 15 residues. The table came from immunoSEQ multiplex PCR; TCRdb's copy has only in-frame clones and leaves some out. Found here are over 100,000 clones, 90% of them singletons; the top ten hold about 1%. Study-level findings and limits: Average numbers of expanded clones were greater in CD8+ T cells than in CD4+.

Patients were excluded for autoimmune disease history or systemic immunosuppression. The receptor comes from an adult with an advanced solid tumor such as melanoma, head and neck, liver or kidney cancer. The specimen was CD4+ or CD8+ T cells sorted from blood, collected in a trial of the OX40 agonist ivuxolimab. The chain couples TRBV10-3 to TRBJ2-1, with 11 bases lining up with TRBD2. DNA for the CDR3: TGTGCCATCAGTGACTTAGCGGGAGGGCAAGATGAGCAGTTCTTC. It codes for CAISDLAGGQDEQFF.